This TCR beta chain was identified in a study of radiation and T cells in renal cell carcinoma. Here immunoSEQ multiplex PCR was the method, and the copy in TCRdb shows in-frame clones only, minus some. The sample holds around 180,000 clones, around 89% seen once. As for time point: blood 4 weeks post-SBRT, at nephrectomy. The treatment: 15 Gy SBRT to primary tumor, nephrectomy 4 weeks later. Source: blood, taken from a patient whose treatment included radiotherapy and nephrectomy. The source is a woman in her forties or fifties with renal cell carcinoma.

CDR3 sequence reads: CASSLRLAGLTGELFF. The CDR3 DNA reads TGTGCCAGCAGCTTGAGACTAGCGGGGCTCACCGGGGAGCTGTTTTTT. The chain links TRBV5-4 to TRBJ2-2; TRBD2 agrees at 11 bases. The CDR3 covers 16 residues. J was trimmed by 4 bases and V by 1 base; bases with no gene match: 3. Germline V lookup: CDR1 SGHNT, CDR2 YYREEE (reference sequence).